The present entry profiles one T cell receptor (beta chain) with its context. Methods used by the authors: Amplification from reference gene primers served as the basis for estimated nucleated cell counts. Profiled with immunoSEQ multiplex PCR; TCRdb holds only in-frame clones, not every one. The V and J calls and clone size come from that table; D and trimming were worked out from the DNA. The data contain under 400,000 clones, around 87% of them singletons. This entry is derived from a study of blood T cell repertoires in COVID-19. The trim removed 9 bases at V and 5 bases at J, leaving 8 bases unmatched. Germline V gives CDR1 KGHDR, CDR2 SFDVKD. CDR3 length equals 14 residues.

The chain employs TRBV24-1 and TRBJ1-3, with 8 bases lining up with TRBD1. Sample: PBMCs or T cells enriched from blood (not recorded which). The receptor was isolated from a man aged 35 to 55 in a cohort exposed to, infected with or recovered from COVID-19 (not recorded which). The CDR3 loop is CATPWRDRRNTIYF. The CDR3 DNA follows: TGTGCCACCCCCTGGCGGGACAGGAGAAACACCATATATTTT.